This T cell receptor (beta chain) stems from a study of cytomegalovirus exposure and HLA in healthy donors. Study-wide results and caveats: With further analysis later on, most CMV-associated TCR beta chains appeared HLA-restricted. Sequencing depth across donors, presence/absence analyses assumed, was roughly uniform. The likely origin of a cluster of highly shared sequence variants was a sequencing artifact. Cytomegalovirus-associated status was assigned to 150 to 200 TCR beta chains.

Both 60 Vbeta primers and 13 Jbeta primers went into the PCR. Profiling relied on immunoSEQ multiplex PCR, and the TCRdb table lists in-frame clones only, not all of them. The sample totals 70,000 to 100,000 clones. Of note for this clone: Its antigen is still unknown.

The CDR3 consists of 14 residues. CDR1 MNHNS and CDR2 SASEGT come from the germline V gene. Trimming removed 2 bases at V and 6 bases at J, with 13 bases between. Sample: PBMCs. This receptor was identified in a girl aged 5-17 years in good health and CMV-seropositive. V and J are TRBV6-1 and TRBJ1-2; perhaps TRBD1 as D (5 bases). The CDR3 is CASSESGGRNGYTF. CDR3 bases: TGTGCCAGCAGTGAAAGTGGGGGGAGGAATGGCTACACCTTC.